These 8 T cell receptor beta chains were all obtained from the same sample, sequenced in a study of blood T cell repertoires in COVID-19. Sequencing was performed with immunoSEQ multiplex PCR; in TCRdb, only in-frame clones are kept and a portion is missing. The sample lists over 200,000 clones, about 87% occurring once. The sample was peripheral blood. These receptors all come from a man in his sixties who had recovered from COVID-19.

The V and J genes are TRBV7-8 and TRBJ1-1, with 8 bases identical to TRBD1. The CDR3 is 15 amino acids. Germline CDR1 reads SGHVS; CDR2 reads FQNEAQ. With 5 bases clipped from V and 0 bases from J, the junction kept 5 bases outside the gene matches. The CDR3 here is CASSKRQGLNTEAFF. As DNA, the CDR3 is TGTGCCAGCAGCAAGAGACAGGGGCTGAACACTGAAGCTTTCTTT.

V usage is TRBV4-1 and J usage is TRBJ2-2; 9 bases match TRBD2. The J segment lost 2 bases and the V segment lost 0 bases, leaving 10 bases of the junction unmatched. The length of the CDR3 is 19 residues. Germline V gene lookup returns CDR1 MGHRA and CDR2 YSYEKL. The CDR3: CASSQEASGVRLNTGELFF. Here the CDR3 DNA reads TGCGCCAGCAGCCAAGAGGCTAGCGGGGTACGACTAAACACCGGGGAGCTGTTTTTT.

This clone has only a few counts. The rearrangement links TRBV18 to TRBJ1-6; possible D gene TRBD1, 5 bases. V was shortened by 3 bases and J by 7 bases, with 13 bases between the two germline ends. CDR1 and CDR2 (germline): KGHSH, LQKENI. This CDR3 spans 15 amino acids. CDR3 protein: CASSPPSGGNSPLHF. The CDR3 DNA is TGTGCCAGCTCACCTCCATCGGGGGGGAATTCACCCCTCCACTTT.

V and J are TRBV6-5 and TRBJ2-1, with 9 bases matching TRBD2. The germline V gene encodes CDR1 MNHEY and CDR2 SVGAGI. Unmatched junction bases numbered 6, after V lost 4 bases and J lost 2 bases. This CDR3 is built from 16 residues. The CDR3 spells CASSSLSGGPYNEQFF. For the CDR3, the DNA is TGTGCCAGCAGTTCACTTAGCGGGGGCCCCTACAATGAGCAGTTCTTC.

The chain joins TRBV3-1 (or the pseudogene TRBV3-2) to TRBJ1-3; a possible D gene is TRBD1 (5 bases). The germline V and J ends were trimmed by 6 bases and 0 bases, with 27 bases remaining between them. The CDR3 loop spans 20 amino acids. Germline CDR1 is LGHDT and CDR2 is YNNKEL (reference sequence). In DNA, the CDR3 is TGTGCCAGCAGTCTCGGTCACCTAGCGGGACCAAGAGCCTCTGGAAACACCATATATTTT. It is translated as CASSLGHLAGPRASGNTIYF.

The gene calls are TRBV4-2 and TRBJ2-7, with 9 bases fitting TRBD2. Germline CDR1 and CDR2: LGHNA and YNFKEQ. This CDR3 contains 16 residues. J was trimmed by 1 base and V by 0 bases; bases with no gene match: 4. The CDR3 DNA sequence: TGTGCCAGCAGCCAAGAAGGCCTAGCGGGGTCCTACGAGCAGTACTTC. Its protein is CASSQEGLAGSYEQYF.

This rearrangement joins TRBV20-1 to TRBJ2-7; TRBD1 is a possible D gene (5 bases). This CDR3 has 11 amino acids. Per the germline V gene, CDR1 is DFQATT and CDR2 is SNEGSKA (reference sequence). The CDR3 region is CRPRAAGEQYF. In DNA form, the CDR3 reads TGCAGGCCAAGGGCCGCAGGGGAGCAGTACTTC.

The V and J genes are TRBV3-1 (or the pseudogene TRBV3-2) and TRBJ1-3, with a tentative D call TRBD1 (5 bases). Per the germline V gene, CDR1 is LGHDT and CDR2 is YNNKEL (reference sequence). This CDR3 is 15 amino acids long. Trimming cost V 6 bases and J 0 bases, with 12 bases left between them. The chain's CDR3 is CASRFGGDSGNTIYF. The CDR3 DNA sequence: TGTGCCAGCAGATTCGGGGGGGACTCTGGAAACACCATATATTTT.